The next 20 T cell receptor beta chains were all read from a single sample in a study of blood T cell repertoires in COVID-19. Generated by immunoSEQ multiplex PCR, the TCRdb table keeps only in-frame clones and is missing some. The repertoire includes 360,000 or so clones, over 85% of them detected once, and about 1.7% sits in the top ten. The sample comprised PBMCs or T cells enriched from blood (not recorded which). All receptors come from a woman in her 30s who had recovered from COVID-19.

V and J are TRBV19 and TRBJ1-6, with TRBD1 matching 7 bases. The germline V gene has CDR1 LNHDA and CDR2 SQIVND (reference sequence). Trimming at V came to 6 bases and at J to 4 bases, leaving 6 bases not matched to a gene. The CDR3 is 15 amino acids. Here the CDR3 DNA reads TGTGCCAGTAGCCCCGACAGGGTTTATAATTCACCCCTCCACTTT. It translates to CASSPDRVYNSPLHF.

The rearrangement joins TRBV6-2 or TRBV6-3 to TRBJ1-6; D remains ambiguous. Deletions cut 4 bases from V and 7 bases from J, with 8 bases between. Germline V lookup: CDR1 MNHEY, CDR2 SVGEGT. The CDR3 consists of 13 residues. In DNA form, the CDR3 reads TGTGCCAGCAGTTGGTCTCGGAATTCACCCCTCCACTTT. Its translation: CASSWSRNSPLHF.

The chain links TRBV4-1 to TRBJ2-2, with 7 bases matching TRBD1. The CDR3 runs to 17 residues. V gave up 4 bases and J gave up 0 bases; unmatched junction bases: 8. Germline values: CDR1 MGHRA, CDR2 YSYEKL. The CDR3 nucleotides read TGCGCCAGCAGCCCTATACAGGGGCCGTCGAACACCGGGGAGCTGTTTTTT. It specifies CASSPIQGPSNTGELFF.

The chain uses TRBV5-1 and TRBJ1-6, with D uncertain. The length of the CDR3 is 14 residues. Trimming stripped 7 bases from V and 6 bases from J, with 14 bases between. Germline lookup yields CDR1 SGHRS and CDR2 YFSETQ. The CDR3 protein is CASAPSPSNSPLHF. The CDR3 DNA sequence: TGCGCCAGCGCACCGAGCCCCTCTAATTCACCCCTCCACTTT.

This chain joins TRBV9 and TRBJ2-3; 11 positions match TRBD2. CDR3 length equals 18 residues. Germline lookup yields CDR1 SGDLS and CDR2 YYNGEE. J lost 3 bases, V lost 3 bases, and 12 bases had no gene match. The CDR3 spells CASSGALSTSGTTDTQYF. CDR3 coding DNA: TGTGCCAGCAGCGGAGCCCTATCGACTAGCGGGACGACAGATACGCAGTATTTT.

The chain couples TRBV30 to TRBJ1-2, with TRBD1 identical over 11 bases. J was trimmed by 4 bases and V by 2 bases; bases with no gene match: 6. The CDR3 length is 15 residues. Germline V gene sequence: CDR1 GTSNPN, CDR2 SVGIG (reference sequence). The CDR3 nucleotides read TGTGCCTGGAGTACCGGGACAGGGGGAGCCTATGGCTACACCTTC. It specifies CAWSTGTGGAYGYTF.

The chain uses TRBV19 and TRBJ1-6; 8 bases fit TRBD1. Germline V gives CDR1 LNHDA, CDR2 SQIVND (reference sequence). Germline trimming cut 5 bases from V and 8 bases from J; bases unmatched to any gene: 8. This CDR3 contains 15 residues. CDR3 sequence (DNA): TGTGCCAGTAGTGGGAGGACAGGGTTTTATTCACCCCTCCACTTT. This gives the protein CASSGRTGFYSPLHF.

On this clone: Other DNA sequences in this specimen translate into the identical CDR3. V and J are TRBV2 and TRBJ1-2; 7 nucleotides line up with TRBD1. J gave up 4 bases and V 9 bases, and 5 bases lay outside the gene matches. The CDR3 length is 12 residues. Germline CDR1 is SNHLY and CDR2 is FYNNEI. The CDR3 coding sequence is TGTGCCAGTTCGGGGGACAGCTATGGCTACACCTTC. It yields the protein CASSGDSYGYTF.

The chain is built from TRBV11-2 and TRBJ1-2; D uncertain. The CDR3 totals 11 residues. V was clipped by 6 bases and J by 6 bases, with 8 bases between them. Germline-derived CDR1 and CDR2 are SGHAT and FQNNGV. CDR3 in amino acids: CASRSIHGYTF. The CDR3 DNA is TGTGCCAGCAGATCAATCCATGGCTACACCTTC.

V is TRBV9 and J is TRBJ2-7; 9 positions match TRBD2. The length of the CDR3 is 13 residues. CDR1 and CDR2 from the germline V gene are SGDLS and YYNGEE. After removal of 3 bases from V and 5 bases from J, the junction contained 3 bases not matched to a gene. The CDR3, as DNA: TGTGCCAGCAGCGGGACTAGCGTACACGAGCAGTACTTC. This translates into CASSGTSVHEQYF. Drawing the rest from reference TRBV9 and TRBJ2-7, the complete variable domain is DSGVTQTPKHLITATGQRVTLRCSPRSGDLSVYWYQQSLDQGLQFLIQYYNGEERAKGNILERFSAQQFPDLHSELNLSSLELGDSALYFCASSGTSVHEQYFGPGTRLTVT.

This chain connects TRBV11-2 to TRBJ2-7; possible D gene TRBD1, 6 bases. V shed 0 bases and J shed 5 bases, with 14 bases lying between them. The germline V gene encodes CDR1 SGHAT and CDR2 FQNNGV. The CDR3 contains 15 residues. The CDR3 loop reads CASSLEGRRGNEQYF. The DNA of the CDR3 is TGTGCCAGCAGCTTAGAAGGTCGCAGGGGTAACGAGCAGTACTTC. Filled out from reference TRBV11-2 and TRBJ2-7, the complete variable domain reads EAGVAQSPRYKIIEKRQSVAFWCNPISGHATLYWYQQILGQGPKLLIQFQNNGVVDDSQLPKDRFSAERLKGVDSTLKIQPAKLEDSAVYLCASSLEGRRGNEQYFGPGTRLTVT.

The rearrangement links TRBV5-4 to TRBJ2-1, with a tentative D call TRBD2 (6 bases). CDR3 size: 16 residues. Trimming stripped 4 bases from V and 6 bases from J, with 20 bases between. Germline CDR1 is SGHNT and CDR2 is YYREEE (reference sequence). The CDR3 here is CASSPPGTQTRNEQFF. In nucleotides, the CDR3 is TGTGCCAGCAGCCCCCCCGGGACTCAAACCCGCAATGAGCAGTTCTTC.

About this clone itself: Within the sample, other DNA sequences also encode this same CDR3. V and J are TRBV12-3 or TRBV12-4 and TRBJ1-1, with D unclear. Trimming shortened V by 3 bases and J by 1 base, and 6 bases separated the two germline ends. This CDR3 has 13 residues. The CDR3 bases are TGTGCCAGCAGTTTTGGTAGGAACACTGAAGCTTTCTTT. This gives the protein CASSFGRNTEAFF.

The V call is TRBV11-3, the J call TRBJ2-2, with 8 nucleotides matching TRBD1. Germline-derived CDR1 and CDR2 are SGHNT and YENEEA. V trimming: 0 bases; J trimming: 5 bases; junction bases outside the gene matches: 8. The CDR3 length is 17 residues. Here the CDR3 DNA reads TGTGCCAGCAGCTTAGATGGTCGGCGACAGGGGACCGGGGAGCTGTTTTTT. The encoded protein is CASSLDGRRQGTGELFF.

In this sample, this clone turned up once. The genes are TRBV12-5 and TRBJ2-3; 8 bases map to TRBD2. CDR1 is LGHNT, CDR2 FRNRAP, per germline. This CDR3 has 16 amino acids. J was trimmed by 0 bases and V by 4 bases; bases with no gene match: 6. As DNA, the CDR3 is TGTGCTAGTGGTTCAGGTAGCGGGACTAGCACAGATACGCAGTATTTT. Encoded protein: CASGSGSGTSTDTQYF.

The chain carries TRBV10-3 and TRBJ1-4, with D possibly TRBD1 on 5 matching bases. Trimming removed 0 bases from V and 5 bases from J, with 10 bases in between. The CDR3 has 15 amino acids. Per germline, CDR1 ENHRY and CDR2 SYGVKD. The CDR3 spells CAISESLGGNEKLFF. DNA for the CDR3: TGTGCCATCAGTGAGTCTCTGGGGGGAAATGAAAAACTGTTTTTT.

The rearrangement uses TRBV7-2 and TRBJ1-2; possible D gene TRBD1, 5 bases. Trimming cost V 1 base and J 9 bases, with 12 bases left between them. CDR1 and CDR2 from the germline V gene are SGHTA and FQGNSA. CDR3 length: 13 amino acids. CDR3 nucleotide sequence: TGTGCCAGCAGCTTAGAGGGGCAGGGAAGCTACACCTTC. Translating gives CASSLEGQGSYTF.

The chain uses TRBV29-1 and TRBJ1-3; weak D call: TRBD1 (5 bases). CDR1 and CDR2 (germline): SQVTM, ANQGSEA. The V and J ends lost 3 bases and 4 bases respectively, with 13 bases between them. The CDR3 is 14 amino acids. The CDR3: CSVDRWRDGNTIYF. CDR3 DNA: TGCAGCGTTGACCGTTGGAGGGACGGAAACACCATATATTTT.

The chain couples TRBV7-9 to TRBJ2-5; 9 nucleotides line up with TRBD1. The CDR3 extends over 14 amino acids. With 5 bases clipped from V and 0 bases from J, the junction kept 1 base outside the gene matches. CDR1 and CDR2 from the germline V gene are SEHNR and FQNEAQ (reference sequence). The DNA of the CDR3 is TGTGCCAGCAGCGGACAGGGGTACCAAGAGACCCAGTACTTC. Translation gives CASSGQGYQETQYF.

The DNA for the CDR3 is TGCGCCAGCAGTCTGGGGCAGGGAAGTGGCGAGCAGTACTTC. As protein: CASSLGQGSGEQYF. This rearrangement joins TRBV4-1 to TRBJ2-7; D perhaps matches TRBD1 (5 bases). Trimming shortened V by 6 bases and J by 6 bases, and 18 bases separated the two germline ends. Germline assignment: CDR1 MGHRA and CDR2 YSYEKL. The CDR3 sequence is 14 residues long.